This T cell receptor beta chain was profiled in a study of blood T cell repertoires in COVID-19. Overall study context: In each case, the material was cDNA or gDNA derived from T cells, B-cell-depleted T cells, or PBMCs.

CDR3 length equals 19 residues. CDR1 is LNHDA, CDR2 SQIVND, per germline (reference sequence). With 3 bases clipped from V and 0 bases from J, the junction kept 9 bases outside the gene matches. The authors' processing: Amplified reference gene primers provided the basis for estimating nucleated cell counts. TCRdb's table, derived via immunoSEQ multiplex PCR, lists solely in-frame clones and lacks some. D and trimming were read from the DNA, whereas the V and J calls and clone size are those reported in that table. The top ten hold 9.5% to 13% of the sample, which has about 100,000 clones, about 87% seen once. This clone has a handful of counts.

The sample comprised peripheral blood. The clonotype comes from a young woman with acute or convalescent COVID-19. This rearrangement joins TRBV19 to TRBJ2-1, with 12 bases aligning to TRBD1. CDR3 sequence reads: CASSMRGQGAIRSYNEQFF. The CDR3 nucleotides read TGTGCCAGTAGTATGAGGGGACAGGGGGCGATCCGCTCCTACAATGAGCAGTTCTTC. Based on the CDR3 plus reference TRBV19 and TRBJ2-1, the full variable domain is DGGITQSPKYLFRKEGQNVTLSCEQNLNHDAMYWYRQDPGQGLRLIYYSQIVNDFQKGDIAEGYSVSREKKESFPLTVTSAQKNPTAFYLCASSMRGQGAIRSYNEQFFGPGTRLTVL.